The 18 T cell receptor beta chains listed next were all sequenced from one sample in a study of T cell responses to AZD1222 COVID-19 vaccine. Libraries were prepared by immunoSEQ multiplex PCR; TCRdb keeps only in-frame clonotypes and omits some of them. The data contain about 120,000 clones, approximately 86% of them singletons. The input for sequencing was peripheral blood, taken 28 days after the second AZD1222 dose. The receptors originated from an adult who received the AZD1222 COVID-19 vaccine.

CDR3 bases: TGTGCCAGCAGCTTGGAAAGGGATGATGGCTACACCTTC. Residues: CASSLERDDGYTF. V gene TRBV5-8 combines with J gene TRBJ1-2; D remains ambiguous. This CDR3 region has 13 residues. In germline, CDR1 is SGHTS, CDR2 YDEGEE. V gave up 0 bases and J gave up 6 bases, with 9 bases separating them.

The J gene is TRBJ1-5, the V gene TRBV2; no definite D call. The CDR3 runs 13 residues. From germline, CDR1 is SNHLY and CDR2 FYNNEI. V lost 4 bases to trimming and J lost 6 bases, with 10 bases between them. CDR3 sequence reads: CASSGGFGQPQHF. DNA for the CDR3: TGTGCCAGCAGTGGTGGGTTTGGTCAGCCCCAGCATTTT.

This clone was recorded once. The chain uses TRBV3-1 (or the pseudogene TRBV3-2) and TRBJ1-1; D is unclear. Per the germline V gene, CDR1 is LGHDT and CDR2 is YNNKEL (reference sequence). The CDR3 sequence is 13 residues long. The V end was cut by 3 bases, the J end by 7 bases, with 12 bases between. The CDR3 DNA reads as TGTGCCAGCAGCCAGGCAGTACTAAATGAAGCTTTCTTT. Protein: CASSQAVLNEAFF.

This chain links TRBV3-1 (or the pseudogene TRBV3-2) with TRBJ1-2; 7 positions match TRBD1. Germline CDR1 LGHDT, CDR2 YNNKEL (reference sequence). The CDR3 spans 14 residues. The trim removed 2 bases at V and 4 bases at J, leaving 4 bases unmatched. DNA of the CDR3: TGTGCCAGCAGCCAACGACAGGGTTCCTATGGCTACACCTTC. Protein: CASSQRQGSYGYTF.

The chain has TRBV4-3 and TRBJ1-2; D is perhaps TRBD1 (5 bases). V lost 1 base and J lost 4, with 10 bases in between. This CDR3 contains 14 residues. The germline V gene encodes CDR1 LGHNA and CDR2 YSLEER. In DNA, the CDR3 is TGCGCCAGCAGCCAAGGCGCCAGGGCCTATGGCTACACCTTC. Encoded protein: CASSQGARAYGYTF.

The chain has TRBV7-2 and TRBJ1-2, with D perhaps TRBD1 (5 bases). Germline CDR1 reads SGHTA; CDR2 reads FQGNSA. The CDR3 is 14 amino acids. Trimming removed 3 bases from V and 0 bases from J, with 8 bases in between. The chain's CDR3 is CASSLTVANYGYTF. The CDR3, as DNA: TGTGCCAGCAGCTTGACAGTCGCTAACTATGGCTACACCTTC.

The chain employs TRBV29-1 and TRBJ2-3; a possible D gene is TRBD2 (7 bases). The CDR3 sequence is 14 residues long. Germline CDR1 reads SQVTM; CDR2 reads ANQGSEA. V was trimmed by 4 bases and J by 4 bases, leaving 15 bases between them. The DNA for the CDR3 is TGCAGCGTTGCAGGGCAGGGGAGGGCAGATACGCAGTATTTT. Its protein product is CSVAGQGRADTQYF.

This clone has a handful of counts. As DNA, the CDR3 is TGTGCCAGCAGCCCCCGGACAGGGGGCAAGAATAATGAGCAGTTCTTC. Translating it yields CASSPRTGGKNNEQFF. This chain joins TRBV7-9 and TRBJ2-1; 11 bases agree with TRBD1. CDR1 and CDR2 (germline): SEHNR, FQNEAQ (reference sequence). The CDR3 totals 16 residues. V was clipped by 5 bases and J by 7 bases; unmatched bases: 10.

This clone appeared once. The CDR3 loop is CASSQDSVTGGGYTF. CDR3 DNA sequence: TGTGCCAGCAGCCAAGATTCAGTAACAGGGGGCGGCTACACCTTC. This sequence joins TRBV3-1 (or the pseudogene TRBV3-2) and TRBJ1-2; TRBD1 agrees at 9 bases. J was trimmed by 8 bases and V by 0 bases; bases with no gene match: 7. There are 15 residues in the CDR3. Germline CDR1 and CDR2: LGHDT and YNNKEL (reference sequence).

This chain connects TRBV5-4 to TRBJ1-2; D remains unclear. V lost 0 bases and J 6 bases, leaving 9 bases between the germline ends. Germline CDR1 is SGHNT and CDR2 is YYREEE (reference sequence). CDR3 length equals 13 residues. The chain's CDR3 is CASSLAGGNGYTF. CDR3 nucleotides: TGTGCCAGCAGCTTGGCCGGAGGGAATGGCTACACCTTC. Variable domain in full (rest from reference TRBV5-4 and TRBJ1-2): ETGVTQSPTHLIKTRGQQVTLRCSSQSGHNTVSWYQQALGQGPQFIFQYYREEENGRGNFPPRFSGLQFPNYSSELNVNALELDDSALYLCASSLAGGNGYTFGSGTRLTVV.

This clone was picked up one time. This sequence joins TRBV7-9 and TRBJ1-1; 8 nucleotides match TRBD1. Germline V gives CDR1 SEHNR, CDR2 FQNEAQ (reference sequence). The CDR3 extends over 15 amino acids. The J segment lost 8 bases and the V segment lost 1 base, leaving 9 bases of the junction unmatched. The CDR3 sequence is CASSLGGQGRYEAFF. The DNA for the CDR3 is TGTGCCAGCAGCTTAGGAGGACAGGGAAGGTACGAAGCTTTCTTT.

The table lists this clone with a few counts. V and J are TRBV18 and TRBJ2-5; D is undetermined. Trimming removed 2 bases from V and 5 bases from J, with 6 bases in between. The CDR3 has 12 residues. CDR1 and CDR2 (germline): KGHSH, LQKENI. As DNA, the CDR3 is TGTGCCAGCTCACCAGTCGGCGAGACCCAGTACTTC. Protein sequence: CASSPVGETQYF.

This chain connects TRBV5-1 to TRBJ1-5; D is unclear. The V and J ends lost 0 bases and 2 bases respectively, with 9 bases between them. The CDR3 covers 15 residues. Per the germline V gene, CDR1 is SGHRS and CDR2 is YFSETQ. The CDR3 region has the DNA TGCGCCAGCAGCTTGGCCGGGGATGGCAATCAGCCCCAGCATTTT. Protein product: CASSLAGDGNQPQHF.

The V gene is TRBV9, the J gene TRBJ1-2; 10 bases line up with TRBD1. The V segment lost 6 bases and the J segment 3 bases; nucleotides outside the gene matches: 11. Germline V lookup: CDR1 SGDLS, CDR2 YYNGEE. The CDR3 is 16 residues long. CDR3 DNA: TGTGCCAGCACCGAGAGTGTGGGACAGGGGTACTATGGCTACACCTTC. The encoded protein is CASTESVGQGYYGYTF. The full variable domain, its missing parts supplied by reference TRBV9 and TRBJ1-2, is DSGVTQTPKHLITATGQRVTLRCSPRSGDLSVYWYQQSLDQGLQFLIQYYNGEERAKGNILERFSAQQFPDLHSELNLSSLELGDSALYFCASTESVGQGYYGYTFGSGTRLTVV.

The rearrangement joins TRBV15 to TRBJ1-2; 7 bases match TRBD1. The J segment lost 4 bases and the V segment lost 4 bases, leaving 12 bases of the junction unmatched. Germline V gene lookup returns CDR1 LNHNV and CDR2 YYDKDF (reference sequence). This CDR3 has 16 amino acids. DNA for the CDR3: TGTGCCACCAGCATAACGAGGAGGGGGCGCGGCTATGGCTACACCTTC. As protein: CATSITRRGRGYGYTF.

The chain uses TRBV2 and TRBJ1-1; TRBD1 might be the D (5 bases). The germline V gene has CDR1 SNHLY and CDR2 FYNNEI. This CDR3 contains 14 residues. V lost 5 bases and J 5 bases, leaving 15 bases between the germline ends. CDR3 protein: CASSPMGVGTEAFF. The DNA of the CDR3 is TGTGCCAGCAGTCCGATGGGGGTGGGGACTGAAGCTTTCTTT. Using reference TRBV2 and TRBJ1-1 for the parts outside the CDR3, the full variable domain is EPEVTQTPSHQVTQMGQEVILRCVPISNHLYFYWYRQILGQKVEFLVSFYNNEISEKSEIFDDQFSVERPDGSNFTLKIRSTKLEDSAMYFCASSPMGVGTEAFFGQGTRLTVV.

The chain joins TRBV25-1 to TRBJ1-1; D ambiguous. This CDR3 comprises 13 residues. CDR1 is MGHDK, CDR2 SYGVNS, per germline. The ends were cut back, 5 bases at V and 3 bases at J, with 10 bases in the middle. The CDR3 nucleotides read TGTGCCAGCAGTCGGGAGGGTTACACTGAAGCTTTCTTT. This codes for CASSREGYTEAFF.

The chain carries TRBV18 and TRBJ1-2, with TRBD1 matching 10 bases. With 2 bases clipped from V and 6 bases from J, the junction kept 3 bases outside the gene matches. The CDR3 is 14 residues long. Germline-derived CDR1 and CDR2 are KGHSH and LQKENI. The chain's CDR3 is CASSPATGGHGYTF. In DNA, the CDR3 is TGTGCCAGCTCACCAGCGACAGGGGGCCATGGCTACACCTTC.